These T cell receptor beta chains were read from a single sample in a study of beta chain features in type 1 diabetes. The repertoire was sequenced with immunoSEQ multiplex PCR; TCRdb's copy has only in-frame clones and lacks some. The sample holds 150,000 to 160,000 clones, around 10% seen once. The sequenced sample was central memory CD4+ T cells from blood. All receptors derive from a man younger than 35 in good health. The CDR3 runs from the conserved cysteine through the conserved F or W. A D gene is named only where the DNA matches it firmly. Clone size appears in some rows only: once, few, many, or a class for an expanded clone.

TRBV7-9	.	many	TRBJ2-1	TGTGCCAGCAGCCCCCGTGGAGGGGGCAACTACAATGAGCAGTTCTTC	CASSPRGGGNYNEQFF
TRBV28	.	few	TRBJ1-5	TGTGCCAGCAGCCTCCCAAACAAACTCGGGGGCAATCAGCCCCAGCATTTT	CASSLPNKLGGNQPQHF
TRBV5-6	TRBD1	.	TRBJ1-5	TGTGCCAGCAGCGTGGGACAGGTCTACAATCAGCCCCAGCATTTT	CASSVGQVYNQPQHF
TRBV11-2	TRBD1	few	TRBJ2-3	TGTGCCAGCAGCTTAGACCCGACAGGGGGTACGCAGTATTTT	CASSLDPTGGTQYF
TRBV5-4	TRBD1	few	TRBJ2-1	TGTGCCAGCAGCCCCGGGACAGGGCCCATCTACAATGAGCAGTTCTTC	CASSPGTGPIYNEQFF
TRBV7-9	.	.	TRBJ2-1	TGTGCCAGCAGTAGGACAGCGACCTACAATGAGCAGTTCTTC	CASSRTATYNEQFF
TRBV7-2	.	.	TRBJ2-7	TGTGCCAGCAGCACCCAACAGGGTTCCCCCTACGAGCAGTACTTC	CASSTQQGSPYEQYF
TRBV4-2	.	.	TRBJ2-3	TGTGCCAGCAGCCAGAGCCTTGCTACGCAGTATTTT	CASSQSLATQYF
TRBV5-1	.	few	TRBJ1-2	TGCGCCAGCAGCTTGGAAGGAGGGCGGAATGGCTACACCTTC	CASSLEGGRNGYTF
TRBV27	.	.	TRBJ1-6	TGTGCCAGCAGTTTCGCCCAGCCGGGTTCACCCCTCCACTTT	CASSFAQPGSPLHF
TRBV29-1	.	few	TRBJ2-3	TGCAGCGTCGCGATAATGTCAGATACGCAGTATTTT	CSVAIMSDTQYF
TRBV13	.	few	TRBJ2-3	TGTGCCAGCAGGACTGGTACTAGCACAGATACGCAGTATTTT	CASRTGTSTDTQYF